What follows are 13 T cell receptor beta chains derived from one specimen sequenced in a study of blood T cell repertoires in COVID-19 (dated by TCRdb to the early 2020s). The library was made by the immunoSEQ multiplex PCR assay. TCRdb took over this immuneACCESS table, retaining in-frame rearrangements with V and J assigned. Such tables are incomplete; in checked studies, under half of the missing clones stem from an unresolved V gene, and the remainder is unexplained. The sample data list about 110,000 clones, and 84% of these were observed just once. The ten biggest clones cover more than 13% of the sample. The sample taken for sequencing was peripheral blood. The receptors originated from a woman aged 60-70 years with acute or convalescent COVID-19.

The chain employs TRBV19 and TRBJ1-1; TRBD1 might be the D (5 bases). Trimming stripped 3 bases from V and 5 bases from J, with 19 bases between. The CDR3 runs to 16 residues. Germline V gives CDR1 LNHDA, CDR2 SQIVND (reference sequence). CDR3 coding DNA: TGTGCCAGTAGTATCCGACCGTTAGGGGAAGGGACTGAAGCTTTCTTT. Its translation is CASSIRPLGEGTEAFF.

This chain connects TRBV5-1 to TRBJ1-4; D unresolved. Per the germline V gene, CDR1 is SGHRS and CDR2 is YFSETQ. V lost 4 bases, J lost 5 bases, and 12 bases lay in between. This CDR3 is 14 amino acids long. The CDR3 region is CASSADTENEKLFF. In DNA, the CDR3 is TGCGCCAGCAGCGCTGACACAGAAAATGAAAAACTGTTTTTT. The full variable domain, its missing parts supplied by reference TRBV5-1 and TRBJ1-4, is KAGVTQTPRYLIKTRGQQVTLSCSPISGHRSVSWYQQTPGQGLQFLFEYFSETQRNKGNFPGRFSGRQFSNSRSEMNVSTLELGDSALYLCASSADTENEKLFFGSGTQLSVL.

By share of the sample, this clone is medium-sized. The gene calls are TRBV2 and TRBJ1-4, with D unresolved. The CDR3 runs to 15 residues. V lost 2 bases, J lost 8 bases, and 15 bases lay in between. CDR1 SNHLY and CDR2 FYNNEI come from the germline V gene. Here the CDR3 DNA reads TGTGCCAGCAGTGAACGTGGCCTAAGGGAGGAAAAACTGTTTTTT. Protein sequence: CASSERGLREEKLFF.

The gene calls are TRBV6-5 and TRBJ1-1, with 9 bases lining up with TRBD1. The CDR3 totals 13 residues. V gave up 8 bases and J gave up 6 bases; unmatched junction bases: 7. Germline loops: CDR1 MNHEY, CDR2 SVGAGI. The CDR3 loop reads CASGDRVGSEAFF. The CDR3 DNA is TGTGCCAGCGGGGACAGGGTAGGTTCTGAAGCTTTCTTT.

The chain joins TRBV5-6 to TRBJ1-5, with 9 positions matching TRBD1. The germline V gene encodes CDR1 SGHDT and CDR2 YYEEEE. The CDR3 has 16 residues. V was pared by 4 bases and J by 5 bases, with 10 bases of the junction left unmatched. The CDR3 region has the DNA TGTGCCAGCAGCACCGGGACAGGGAGGACCGATCAGCCCCAGCATTTT. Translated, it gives CASSTGTGRTDQPQHF.

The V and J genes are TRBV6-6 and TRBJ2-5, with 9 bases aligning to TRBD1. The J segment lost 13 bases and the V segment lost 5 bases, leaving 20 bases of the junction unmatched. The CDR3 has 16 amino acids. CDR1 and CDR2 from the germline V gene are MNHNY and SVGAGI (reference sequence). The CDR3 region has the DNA TGTGCCAGCAGTCCCCCTACAGGGGGCGTAGGACCCCAACTGTACTTC. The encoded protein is CASSPPTGGVGPQLYF.

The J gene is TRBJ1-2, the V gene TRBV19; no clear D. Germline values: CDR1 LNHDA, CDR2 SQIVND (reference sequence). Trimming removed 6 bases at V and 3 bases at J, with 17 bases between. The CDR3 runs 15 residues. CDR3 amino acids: CASRDHGGLDYGYTF. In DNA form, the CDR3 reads TGTGCCAGTAGGGACCACGGCGGGTTAGACTATGGCTACACCTTC.

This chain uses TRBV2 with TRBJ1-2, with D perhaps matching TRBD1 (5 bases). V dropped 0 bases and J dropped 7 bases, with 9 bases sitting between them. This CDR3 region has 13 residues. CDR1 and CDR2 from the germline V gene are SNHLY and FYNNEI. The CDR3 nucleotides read TGTGCCAGCAGTGAAGCCCGGGGGAGTGGCTACACCTTC. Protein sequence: CASSEARGSGYTF.

The CDR3 DNA is TGTGCCAGCACGGGGGAGGGCGAAAAACTGTTTTTT. This codes for CASTGEGEKLFF. This chain uses TRBV2 with TRBJ1-4; weak D call: TRBD1 (5 bases). V was shortened by 7 bases and J by 8 bases, with 11 bases between the two germline ends. CDR3 length: 12 residues. The germline gives CDR1 SNHLY, CDR2 FYNNEI.

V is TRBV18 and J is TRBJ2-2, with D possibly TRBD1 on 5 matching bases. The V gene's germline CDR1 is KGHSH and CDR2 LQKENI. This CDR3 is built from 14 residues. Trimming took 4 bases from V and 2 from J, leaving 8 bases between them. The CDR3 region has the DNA TGTGCCAGCTCACTGGACACTAACACCGGGGAGCTGTTTTTT. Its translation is CASSLDTNTGELFF.

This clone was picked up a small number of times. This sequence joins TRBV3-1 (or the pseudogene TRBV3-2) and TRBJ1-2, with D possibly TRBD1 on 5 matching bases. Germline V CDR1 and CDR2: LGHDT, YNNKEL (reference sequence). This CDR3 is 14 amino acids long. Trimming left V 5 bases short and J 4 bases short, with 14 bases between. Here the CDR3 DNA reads TGTGCCAGCAGCTCGGACGCCGGGGGCTATGGCTACACCTTC. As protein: CASSSDAGGYGYTF.

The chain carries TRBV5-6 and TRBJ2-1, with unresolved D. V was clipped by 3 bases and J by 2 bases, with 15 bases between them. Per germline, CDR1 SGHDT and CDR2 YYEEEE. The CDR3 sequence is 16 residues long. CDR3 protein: CASSSFKRPAYNEQFF. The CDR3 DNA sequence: TGTGCCAGCAGCTCGTTTAAGCGCCCGGCCTACAATGAGCAGTTCTTC.

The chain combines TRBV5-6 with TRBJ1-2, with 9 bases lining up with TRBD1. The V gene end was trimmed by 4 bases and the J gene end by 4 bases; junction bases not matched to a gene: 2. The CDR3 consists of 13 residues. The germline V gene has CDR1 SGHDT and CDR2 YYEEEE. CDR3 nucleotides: TGTGCCAGCAGCCCGGGACAGGGCTATGGCTACACCTTC. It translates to CASSPGQGYGYTF.